These 30 T cell receptor beta chains were sequenced from one sample in a study of shared clonotypes between healthy human individuals. Clones were read by immunoSEQ multiplex PCR, and TCRdb kept only the in-frame ones, dropping some. The sample gives around 2,000,000 clones, more than 85% of which show up once; more than 1.5% is in the top ten. Naive CD8 cells were CD45RO-negative, positively selected for CCR7, excluding terminally differentiated effector memory CD45RA+ cells. The source material was naive CD8+ T cells from PBMCs. The receptors stem from a man between 18 and 29 years old in good health. Some clones in this sample may be carry-over from other donors' samples.

This clone was recorded once. The chain joins TRBV15 to TRBJ2-3; D not resolved. Trimming took 1 base from V and 1 from J, leaving 6 bases between them. Germline V CDR1 and CDR2: LNHNV, YYDKDF (reference sequence). This CDR3 is 14 amino acids long. The CDR3, as DNA: TGTGCCACCAGCAGAGTCTGGGGCACAGATACGCAGTATTTT. It yields the protein CATSRVWGTDTQYF.

V and J are TRBV27 and TRBJ2-7; TRBD2 aligns across 11 bases. V gave up 3 bases and J gave up 3 bases; unmatched junction bases: 4. Germline values: CDR1 MNHEY, CDR2 SMNVEV (reference sequence). This CDR3 has 15 residues. The DNA of the CDR3 is TGTGCCAGCAGTTTTACTAGCGGGAGAATCTACGAGCAGTACTTC. As protein: CASSFTSGRIYEQYF.

The rearrangement joins TRBV11-2 to TRBJ2-1, with 9 bases lining up with TRBD2. V shed 1 base and J 6 bases; nucleotides not matched to a gene: 4. This CDR3 spans 15 amino acids. The germline V gene encodes CDR1 SGHAT and CDR2 FQNNGV. CDR3 region: CASSLVAGAFNEQFF. CDR3 DNA: TGTGCCAGCAGCTTAGTAGCGGGGGCTTTCAATGAGCAGTTCTTC.

The chain links TRBV7-9 to TRBJ1-1; D remains unclear. The V and J ends lost 3 bases and 6 bases respectively, with 2 bases between them. The CDR3 spans 10 residues. Germline V gene data show CDR1 as SEHNR and CDR2 as FQNEAQ (reference sequence). The chain's CDR3 is CASSFSEAFF. The DNA of the CDR3 is TGTGCCAGCAGCTTTTCTGAAGCTTTCTTT.

V gene TRBV13 combines with J gene TRBJ1-2; 9 bases fit TRBD1. From germline, CDR1 is PRHDT and CDR2 FYEKMQ (reference sequence). The CDR3 totals 14 residues. The ends lost 5 bases at V and 5 bases at J; junction bases unmatched: 6. DNA of the CDR3: TGTGCCAGCAGCCCCCGGGACAGGGAGTATGGCTACACCTTC. This encodes CASSPRDREYGYTF.

The chain is built from TRBV15 and TRBJ2-3; weak D call: TRBD2 (5 bases). Deletions cut 7 bases from V and 0 bases from J, with 8 bases between. Per germline, CDR1 LNHNV and CDR2 YYDKDF (reference sequence). This CDR3 comprises 13 residues. This CDR3 is CATTTRSTDTQYF. Here the CDR3 DNA reads TGTGCCACCACAACTAGGAGCACAGATACGCAGTATTTT.

V usage is TRBV27 and J usage is TRBJ2-7, with 7 bases matching TRBD2. Germline assignment: CDR1 MNHEY and CDR2 SMNVEV (reference sequence). V was pared by 5 bases and J by 2 bases, with 12 bases of the junction left unmatched. The CDR3 totals 16 residues. CDR3 loop: CASSPSSGLAAYEQYF. CDR3 sequence (DNA): TGTGCCAGCAGTCCCTCATCGGGGCTAGCGGCCTACGAGCAGTACTTC.

In the case of this clone: The sample contains more than one DNA sequence encoding this CDR3. The genes are TRBV19 and TRBJ1-1; a weak D match, TRBD1 (5 bases). V lost 4 bases to trimming and J lost 1 base, with 7 bases between them. Germline CDR1 LNHDA, CDR2 SQIVND (reference sequence). The CDR3 is 13 amino acids. The CDR3 DNA reads as TGTGCCAGTAGTACCGGGGGGAACACTGAAGCTTTCTTT. Protein sequence: CASSTGGNTEAFF.

This clone has just a few counts. The rearrangement joins TRBV29-1 to TRBJ1-1; 7 nucleotides line up with TRBD1. The V segment lost 3 bases and the J segment 7 bases; nucleotides outside the gene matches: 11. Germline V gene data show CDR1 as SQVTM and CDR2 as ANQGSEA. This CDR3 spans 14 amino acids. CDR3 loop: CSVDQDRWGGEAFF. The CDR3 DNA is TGCAGCGTTGACCAGGACAGGTGGGGCGGTGAAGCTTTCTTT.

This chain uses TRBV6-1 with TRBJ2-3; maybe TRBD1 (6 bases). Trimming removed 4 bases from V and 2 bases from J, with 10 bases in between. CDR1 is MNHNS and CDR2 is SASEGT in the germline V gene. The CDR3 sequence is 14 residues long. The CDR3 DNA reads as TGTGCCAGCAGTGTGGACAGCCCCACAGATACGCAGTATTTT. Amino acid sequence: CASSVDSPTDTQYF.

The chain couples TRBV27 to TRBJ1-3, with 7 bases lining up with TRBD1. The germline V gene encodes CDR1 MNHEY and CDR2 SMNVEV (reference sequence). The ends lost 1 base at V and 2 bases at J; junction bases unmatched: 2. CDR3 length: 15 amino acids. The chain's CDR3 is CASSLYRGTGNTIYF. CDR3 nucleotides: TGTGCCAGCAGTTTATACAGGGGAACTGGAAACACCATATATTTT.

This clone was seen a few times. This chain connects TRBV5-1 to TRBJ1-1; D not resolved. Trimming took 4 bases from V and 5 from J, leaving 15 bases between them. CDR1 is SGHRS and CDR2 is YFSETQ in the germline V gene. CDR3 length: 14 residues. The CDR3: CASSAEEVRTEAFF. The DNA for the CDR3 is TGCGCCAGCAGCGCCGAGGAGGTACGGACTGAAGCTTTCTTT. The entire variable domain, with the rest obtained from reference TRBV5-1 and TRBJ1-1, is as follows: KAGVTQTPRYLIKTRGQQVTLSCSPISGHRSVSWYQQTPGQGLQFLFEYFSETQRNKGNFPGRFSGRQFSNSRSEMNVSTLELGDSALYLCASSAEEVRTEAFFGQGTRLTVV.

The chain joins TRBV9 to TRBJ2-2; no clear D. The CDR3 contains 16 residues. The V end was cut by 4 bases, the J end by 3 bases, with 16 bases between. Germline values: CDR1 SGDLS, CDR2 YYNGEE. The CDR3 bases are TGTGCCAGCAGCTCCCCCTCCGGGCCGGACACCGGGGAGCTGTTTTTT. Its protein product is CASSSPSGPDTGELFF.

The V gene is TRBV7-9, the J gene TRBJ2-7, with a possible D match to TRBD1 (5 bases). The CDR3 covers 12 residues. The V end was cut by 5 bases, the J end by 3 bases, with 8 bases between. Germline assignment: CDR1 SEHNR and CDR2 FQNEAQ (reference sequence). For the CDR3, the DNA is TGTGCCAGCAGCACGGACAACTACGAGCAGTACTTC. Encoded protein: CASSTDNYEQYF.

On this clone itself: This sample includes further DNA sequences coding for the same CDR3. This rearrangement joins TRBV4-2 to TRBJ1-1, with D unresolved. CDR1 is LGHNA and CDR2 is YNFKEQ in the germline V gene. V lost 0 bases, J lost 1 base, and 6 bases lay in between. CDR3 size: 14 residues. The CDR3 nucleotides read TGTGCCAGCAGCCAAGATCGGGGGAACACTGAAGCTTTCTTT. Translation gives CASSQDRGNTEAFF.

The V and J genes are TRBV28 and TRBJ2-1, with TRBD2 as a possible D gene (6 bases). CDR3 size: 16 residues. Germline lookup yields CDR1 MDHEN and CDR2 SYDVKM. Trimming shortened V by 2 bases and J by 6 bases, and 17 bases separated the two germline ends. CDR3 region: CASSLAPGLPGNEQFF. The DNA of the CDR3 is TGTGCCAGCAGTTTAGCCCCGGGACTGCCGGGCAATGAGCAGTTCTTC.

This chain links TRBV6-6 with TRBJ2-5, with D perhaps TRBD2 (6 bases). The CDR3 runs to 14 residues. Trimming took off 6 bases at V and 3 bases at J, with 14 bases between the two ends. Germline V gene data show CDR1 as MNHNY and CDR2 as SVGAGI (reference sequence). CDR3 region: CASRLRGSEETQYF. The CDR3 region has the DNA TGTGCCAGCAGGCTTCGGGGGTCGGAAGAGACCCAGTACTTC.

This clone came up a few times. The chain combines TRBV19 with TRBJ1-1; D not certain. The germline V gene has CDR1 LNHDA and CDR2 SQIVND (reference sequence). The germline V and J ends were trimmed by 10 bases and 6 bases, with 12 bases remaining between them. The CDR3 runs to 11 residues. CDR3 DNA sequence: TGTGCCACCTCAGGTCGTGCTGAAGCTTTCTTT. This codes for CATSGRAEAFF.

The chain couples TRBV27 to TRBJ2-5, with a possible D match to TRBD2 (6 bases). Trimming took off 0 bases at V and 3 bases at J, with 8 bases between the two ends. This CDR3 spans 14 amino acids. Germline loops: CDR1 MNHEY, CDR2 SMNVEV (reference sequence). As DNA, the CDR3 is TGTGCCAGCAGTTTATCGGGACTGAAAGAGACCCAGTACTTC. This codes for CASSLSGLKETQYF.

J is TRBJ1-1 and V is TRBV5-6, with D possibly matching TRBD1 (5 bases). The CDR3 is 15 residues long. Germline V gene sequence: CDR1 SGHDT, CDR2 YYEEEE. V was shortened by 4 bases and J by 3 bases, with 16 bases between the two germline ends. This CDR3 reads CASSPLWGRDTEAFF. For the CDR3, the DNA is TGTGCCAGCAGCCCGCTGTGGGGCCGGGACACTGAAGCTTTCTTT.

The chain links TRBV15 to TRBJ1-5; possible D gene TRBD1, 5 bases. From germline, CDR1 is LNHNV and CDR2 YYDKDF (reference sequence). Trimming took off 3 bases at V and 7 bases at J, with 16 bases between the two ends. This CDR3 region has 15 residues. The CDR3 loop is CATSSPKRGVQPQHF. Written as DNA, the CDR3 is TGTGCCACCAGCAGTCCCAAAAGGGGAGTCCAGCCCCAGCATTTT.

This clone has a single count. The genes are TRBV9 and TRBJ2-3, with TRBD2 matching over 7 bases. The CDR3 consists of 15 residues. Trimming removed 3 bases from V and 2 bases from J; junction bases left unmatched: 6. Germline values: CDR1 SGDLS, CDR2 YYNGEE. The CDR3 DNA is TGTGCCAGCAGCGAGTGGGACTACTCCACAGATACGCAGTATTTT. As protein: CASSEWDYSTDTQYF. Based on the CDR3 plus reference TRBV9 and TRBJ2-3, the full variable domain is DSGVTQTPKHLITATGQRVTLRCSPRSGDLSVYWYQQSLDQGLQFLIQYYNGEERAKGNILERFSAQQFPDLHSELNLSSLELGDSALYFCASSEWDYSTDTQYFGPGTRLTVL.

The chain uses TRBV28 and TRBJ2-4; the D is unclear. With 6 bases removed from V and 3 bases from J, the gap between germline ends came to 6 bases. CDR3 length equals 12 residues. Per germline, CDR1 MDHEN and CDR2 SYDVKM. DNA for the CDR3: TGTGCCAGCAGCCCTCACAAAAACATTCAGTACTTC. This gives the protein CASSPHKNIQYF.

V and J are TRBV29-1 and TRBJ2-2; no reliable D call. V lost 4 bases, J lost 5 bases, and 11 bases lay in between. The CDR3 runs to 13 residues. Germline V gene sequence: CDR1 SQVTM, CDR2 ANQGSEA. The DNA for the CDR3 is TGCAGCGTTGGGTCGTACGGGACCGGGGAGCTGTTTTTT. The encoded protein is CSVGSYGTGELFF.

V and J are TRBV27 and TRBJ2-7; D might be TRBD1 (5 bases). V lost 9 bases, J lost 11 bases, and 26 bases lay in between. The CDR3 extends over 14 amino acids. Per the germline V gene, CDR1 is MNHEY and CDR2 is SMNVEV (reference sequence). The CDR3 region is CASARRGHAEVEYF. The CDR3 DNA sequence: TGTGCCAGTGCCCGAAGAGGACACGCAGAAGTGGAGTACTTC.

The chain is built from TRBV7-8 and TRBJ2-5; the D call may be TRBD1 or TRBD2 (5 bases each). V was shortened by 5 bases and J by 2 bases, with 15 bases between the two germline ends. Germline CDR1 reads SGHVS; CDR2 reads FQNEAQ. The CDR3 contains 15 residues. CDR3: CASSPLVGEQETQYF. The CDR3 region has the DNA TGTGCCAGCAGCCCTTTAGTGGGGGAACAAGAGACCCAGTACTTC.

The chain carries TRBV14 and TRBJ2-1, with 9 nucleotides matching TRBD2. Germline CDR1 SGHDN, CDR2 FVKESK. This CDR3 spans 15 amino acids. After removal of 3 bases from V and 7 bases from J, the junction contained 7 bases not matched to a gene. The CDR3 sequence is CASSHFLAGINEQFF. CDR3 in DNA: TGTGCCAGCAGCCATTTTCTAGCGGGAATAAATGAGCAGTTCTTC.

This chain joins TRBV28 and TRBJ1-3; no clear D. CDR3 length: 15 amino acids. Trimming removed 4 bases from V and 2 bases from J, with 12 bases in between. The V gene's germline CDR1 is MDHEN and CDR2 SYDVKM. The CDR3 DNA reads as TGTGCCAGCAGTTCTCCCCCCTGGGCTGGAAACACCATATATTTT. Translation gives CASSSPPWAGNTIYF.

V and J are TRBV11-2 and TRBJ1-5; D not certain. V was trimmed by 3 bases and J by 2 bases, leaving 8 bases between them. The CDR3 contains 14 residues. The germline V gene has CDR1 SGHAT and CDR2 FQNNGV. In DNA form, the CDR3 reads TGTGCCAGCAGCTTGGCCGGGGGCAATCAGCCCCAGCATTTT. This codes for CASSLAGGNQPQHF.

In this sample, this clone turned up once. The chain links TRBV27 to TRBJ1-2, with D perhaps TRBD1 (6 bases). CDR3 length equals 13 residues. CDR1 MNHEY and CDR2 SMNVEV come from the germline V gene (reference sequence). V lost 5 bases and J lost 4, with 11 bases in between. CDR3 in DNA: TGTGCCAGCAGTACAACAGGGTTCTATGGCTACACCTTC. The encoded protein is CASSTTGFYGYTF.